This T cell receptor (beta chain) originates from a study of blood T cell repertoires in COVID-19 (dated by TCRdb to 2018 to 2021). At the level of the whole study: Collaborator samples came from the United States, Italy and Spain and covered acute and convalescent phases of COVID-19. The prospective study material was composed of cDNA or gDNA derived from T cells, B-cell-depleted T cells, or PBMCs. Deeply sampled blood TCRbeta repertoires from subjects exposed to, actively infected with, or recovered from COVID-19 were included in the dataset. A freely available public database, intended as a resource for researchers studying the immune response to SARS-CoV-2, is where the repertoires were released. The samples were drawn from the first 160 participants of the ongoing ImmuneRACE study and from 950 to 1,500 subjects provided by 6 global collaborators. Nearly every sample came with metadata listing a de-identified subject ID, COVID-19 status, age in years and sex. HLA class I and class II types, where available, came from metadata supplied by the sample provider rather than from assay-based typing. The paper as a whole reports these results and caveats: The quantity of clinical and demographic metadata differed by source and by participant and was supplied without curation.

TCRbeta CDR3 regions were amplified from genomic DNA using the immunoSEQ Assay, a bias-controlled multiplex PCR. The paper's data handling went like this. Nucleated cell counts per sample were estimated from amplification of reference gene primers within the assay. To quantify the absolute abundance of each unique TCRbeta CDR3 rearrangement, sequence reads were collapsed and filtered. For each sample, productive Simpson clonality was calculated as the square root of Simpson's diversity index over productive rearrangements. The source is immuneACCESS, and TCRdb retained only in-frame sequences with V and J called. Part of the clones is not carried over; for the studies checked, unresolved V genes explain less than half of this, and the remainder is unexplained. That table is the source of V, J and clone size, and D and trimming were worked out from the DNA. Across this sample there are 180,000 or so clones, with 78% seen only once. The top ten clones comprise 2.5% to 3% of the sample.

This clone was found once. Its specific antigen is unknown. Base qualities are missing; no much larger clone stands one base away. Each collaborating institution followed its own protocols to collect whole blood in K2EDTA tubes. Collaborator samples were shipped for TCRbeta analysis as frozen whole blood, isolated PBMCs, or DNA extracted from either sample type. The germline ends are 17 bases apart after V is trimmed by 7 bases and J by 8 bases. CDR1 and CDR2, per the germline V gene, are MDHEN and SYDVKM. The CDR3 contains 14 residues, cysteine and phenylalanine counted. Just CDR3 DNA is preserved here, 42 bases in frame from base 1.

The rearrangement combines TRBV28 with TRBJ1-4; the best D guess is TRBD1, with 5 bases matching. The sequencing sample was made of peripheral blood. The TCR sequence derives from a woman of 80 years or more with active or convalescent COVID-19. For the CDR3, the sequence is CASTAGGKVEKLFF. The bases are TGTGCCAGCACCGCGGGGGGGAAGGTCGAAAAACTGTTTTTT.